Listed here are 18 T cell receptor beta chains from one sample, sequenced in a study of T cell repertoires in cytomegalovirus infection (dated 2019 in TCRdb). What this sample's treatment or condition label stands for: in vitro stimulation with specific CMV peptide epitopes to enrich CMV-specific T cells. Their target antigens are unknown. Sequencing was performed on an Illumina HiSeq 1500. TCRdb's own reprocessing of the public reads used fastp at Q25 and MiXCR and kept productive beta chains. Identical CDR3 protein sequences are pooled into one entry, listed with their most common genes and DNA. This sample has approximately 730,000 distinct CDR3 sequences in its table, and 25% to 35% of those were observed once. The biggest ten clones account for 13% of the sample. Source: cultured CD8+ T cells from PBMCs, taken from culture after CMV antigen stimulation. The receptors were sampled from a human donor in good health (CMV status not recorded). Some clones in this sample may be carry-over from other donors' samples.

This clonotype was recorded at least ten times. The chain carries TRBV27 and TRBJ1-5; D is ambiguous. CDR1 is MNHEY and CDR2 is SMNVEV in the germline V gene (reference sequence). Trimming left V 4 bases short and J 5 bases short, with 12 bases between. This CDR3 has 14 residues. Here the CDR3 reads CASSSTPVDQPQHF. CDR3 sequence (DNA): TGTGCCAGCAGTTCCACCCCAGTTGATCAGCCCCAGCATTTT.

This clonotype turned up a few times. This chain joins TRBV4-1 and TRBJ1-1; 10 positions match TRBD1. Per germline, CDR1 MGHRA and CDR2 YSYEKL. The CDR3 totals 15 residues. The trim removed 3 bases at V and 10 bases at J, leaving 11 bases unmatched. CDR3 coding DNA: TGCGCCAGCAGCCACGGACAGGGGGGGACGCGGGGAGCTTTCTTT. Translation gives CASSHGQGGTRGAFF.

This clonotype showed up many times. The J gene is TRBJ1-3, the V gene TRBV7-2; D not certain. CDR1 and CDR2 from the germline V gene are SGHTA and FQGNSA. This CDR3 has 17 amino acids. V was trimmed by 0 bases and J by 3 bases, leaving 15 bases between them. In DNA, the CDR3 is TGTGCCAGCAGCTTAGCCCCCTATGGTCCCTATGGAAACACCATATATTTT. It encodes CASSLAPYGPYGNTIYF.

This clonotype was picked up many times. V usage is TRBV6-6 and J usage is TRBJ2-1, with 13 nucleotides matching TRBD2. The CDR3 runs to 16 residues. The V gene end was trimmed by 2 bases and the J gene end by 8 bases; junction bases not matched to a gene: 6. In germline, CDR1 is MNHNY, CDR2 SVGAGI (reference sequence). CDR3 nucleotides: TGTGCCAGCAGTTACCCAACTAGCGGGGGGGCCGATGAGCAGTTCTTC. Translation: CASSYPTSGGADEQFF.

As concerns this clonotype: Given a much more abundant clone one base away, this may be a read error. This chain connects TRBV7-2 to TRBJ1-5; D remains ambiguous. This CDR3 comprises 16 residues. The V gene lost 1 base and the J gene lost 3 bases, with 13 bases spanning the gap. Germline values: CDR1 SGHTA, CDR2 FQGNSA. CDR3 amino acids: CASSLVPQMDNQPQHF. CDR3 nucleotides: TGTGCCAGCAGCTTAGTACCGCAAATGGACAATCAGCCCCAGCATTTT. The full variable domain, rest sourced from reference TRBV7-2 and TRBJ1-5, is GAGVSQSPSNKVTEKGKDVELRCDPISGHTALYWYRQSLGQGLEFLIYFQGNSAPDKSGLPSDRFSAERTGGSVSTLTIQRTQQEDSAVYLCASSLVPQMDNQPQHFGDGTRLSIL.

A word on this clonotype: One end of the junction does not line up with germline, which may come from a read error. This chain uses TRBV12-3 or TRBV12-4 with TRBJ1-5; D perhaps matches TRBD1 (6 bases). The CDR3 spans 13 residues. The chain's CDR3 is CVSSLGGNQPQHF. As DNA, the CDR3 is TGTGTCAGCAGCCTAGGGGGAAATCAGCCCCAGCATTTT.

This clonotype was observed a handful of times. V usage is TRBV10-3 and J usage is TRBJ2-1; D is uncertain. From germline, CDR1 is ENHRY and CDR2 SYGVKD. The CDR3 loop spans 14 amino acids. The ends were cut back, 3 bases at V and 3 bases at J, with 9 bases in the middle. CDR3 bases: TGTGCCATCAGTGAAGAGCCGCACTACAATGAGCAGTTCTTC. Translation: CAISEEPHYNEQFF.

V and J are TRBV29-1 and TRBJ1-5, with 7 bases that match TRBD1. Germline CDR1 is SQVTM and CDR2 is ANQGSEA. J gave up 4 bases and V 4 bases, and 7 bases lay outside the gene matches. The CDR3 runs 14 residues. CDR3 loop: CSVGETGLNQPQHF. In DNA, the CDR3 is TGCAGCGTTGGGGAGACAGGGCTTAATCAGCCCCAGCATTTT.

J is TRBJ2-1 and V is TRBV24-1; 7 bases match TRBD1. Germline V gene lookup returns CDR1 KGHDR and CDR2 SFDVKD. CDR3 length: 13 residues. With 2 bases clipped from V and 7 bases from J, the junction kept 1 base outside the gene matches. CDR3 region: CATSDYRGNEQFF. The CDR3 nucleotides read TGTGCCACCAGTGATTACAGGGGAAATGAGCAGTTCTTC.

The gene calls are TRBV19 and TRBJ2-1, with unresolved D. The CDR3 contains 15 residues. Trimming cost V 2 bases and J 6 bases, with 14 bases left between them. Germline CDR1 is LNHDA and CDR2 is SQIVND (reference sequence). Here the CDR3 DNA reads TGTGCCAGTAGTATAAGCGCCGGGTTCGGCAATGAGCAGTTCTTC. This codes for CASSISAGFGNEQFF.

The chain carries TRBV27 and TRBJ2-5, with TRBD2 identical over 13 bases. The CDR3 loop spans 14 amino acids. Germline V gene sequence: CDR1 MNHEY, CDR2 SMNVEV (reference sequence). The J segment lost 4 bases and the V segment lost 7 bases, leaving 3 bases of the junction unmatched. The CDR3: CASTTSGGAETQYF. CDR3 bases: TGTGCCAGCACCACTAGCGGGGGGGCAGAGACCCAGTACTTC.

This clonotype was counted only a few times. The chain has TRBV6-1 and TRBJ1-1, with D possibly being TRBD1 (6 bases). The CDR3 has 13 residues. V gave up 6 bases and J gave up 4 bases, with 12 bases separating them. Germline V CDR1 and CDR2: MNHNS, SASEGT. The DNA of the CDR3 is TGTGCCAGCAGGGGAGGGGGGTCCACTGAAGCTTTCTTT. The encoded protein is CASRGGGSTEAFF.

This clonotype was counted ten times or more. As DNA, the CDR3 is TGTGCCAGCAGTCCGACCTACGACAGTGATAGCAATCAGCCCCAGCATTTT. Amino acids: CASSPTYDSDSNQPQHF. The chain combines TRBV27 with TRBJ1-5; TRBD1 might be the D (5 bases). Germline V gene sequence: CDR1 MNHEY, CDR2 SMNVEV (reference sequence). Trimming stripped 5 bases from V and 0 bases from J, with 17 bases between. The CDR3 spans 17 residues.

The chain is built from TRBV6-6 and TRBJ1-5, with D unclear. Germline CDR1 is MNHNY and CDR2 is SVGAGI (reference sequence). The V and J ends lost 2 bases and 1 base respectively, with 6 bases between them. CDR3 length: 14 residues. CDR3 sequence reads: CASSYVGSNQPQHF. The DNA for the CDR3 is TGTGCCAGCAGTTACGTGGGGAGCAATCAGCCCCAGCATTTT.

This clonotype appeared a few times. The chain joins TRBV19 to TRBJ1-4; D is possibly TRBD1 (5 bases). CDR3 length equals 16 residues. Germline CDR1 and CDR2: LNHDA and SQIVND (reference sequence). V was clipped by 4 bases and J by 8 bases, with 20 bases between them. CDR3 nucleotide sequence: TGTGCCAGTAGTACCAAGCCGGACACCTGGGGGGAAAAACTGTTTTTT. It translates to CASSTKPDTWGEKLFF.

This rearrangement joins TRBV10-3 to TRBJ1-1, with D perhaps matching TRBD1 (6 bases). This CDR3 has 13 residues. Germline CDR1 reads ENHRY; CDR2 reads SYGVKD. Trimming stripped 11 bases from V and 11 bases from J, with 24 bases between. CDR3 amino acids: CAVAPGVEGKAFF. CDR3 nucleotides: TGTGCCGTGGCGCCAGGGGTGGAAGGAAAGGCTTTCTTT.

CDR3 DNA sequence: TGTGCCAGCAGCTACCTCGAGGGGAACACTGAAGCTTTCTTT. It is translated as CASSYLEGNTEAFF. The chain links TRBV5-6 to TRBJ1-1, with D unresolved. V lost 3 bases to trimming and J lost 1 base, with 10 bases between them. Germline V lookup: CDR1 SGHDT, CDR2 YYEEEE. This CDR3 has 14 amino acids.

This clonotype was recorded many times. The CDR3 protein is CASSPRTGQALSYEQYF. Written as DNA, the CDR3 is TGTGCCAGCAGCCCGAGAACCGGACAGGCCCTCTCCTACGAGCAGTACTTC. The gene calls are TRBV7-8 and TRBJ2-7; 7 positions agree with TRBD1. The trim removed 5 bases at V and 0 bases at J, leaving 13 bases unmatched. There are 17 residues in the CDR3. The V gene's germline CDR1 is SGHVS and CDR2 FQNEAQ.